This T cell receptor beta chain was captured in a study of T cell repertoires and HLA-DP antigens. Overall study: DNA input averaged approximately 220 ng in sorted CD137+CD4+ and about 1,200 ng in pre-culture CD4+.

In regard to this clone: The antigen is not known.

Clones were sequenced by immunoSEQ multiplex PCR, and TCRdb holds only the in-frame ones, with some missing. Counted here are over 100,000 clones, 80% to 95% occurring once; the ten biggest clones make up 0.25% to 0.3%. Sequenced sample: CD4+ T cells from PBMCs. This receptor was taken from a young woman in good health and CMV-seronegative.

This CDR3 is CASSPGGQPNQPQHF. The CDR3 nucleotides read TGTGCCAGCAGCCCGGGCGGACAGCCCAATCAGCCCCAGCATTTT. The chain joins TRBV7-9 to TRBJ1-5, with D tentatively TRBD1 (6 bases). Germline V gene sequence: CDR1 SEHNR, CDR2 FQNEAQ (reference sequence). The CDR3 extends over 15 amino acids. Trimming cost V 5 bases and J 3 bases, with 14 bases left between them.